This T cell receptor (beta chain) was sequenced for a study of blood T cells in healthy people across ages. Study-wide findings and caveats: Researchers said unsorted PBMCs prevented a conclusive naive versus antigen-experienced comparison. A greater number of naive CD4+ cells and higher diversity distinguished long-lived donors from aged donors.

Total RNA, at least 6 micrograms per sample, came from PBMCs. Germline trimming cut 1 base from V and 5 bases from J; bases unmatched to any gene: 2. This CDR3 has 15 residues. Germline CDR1 reads KGHSH; CDR2 reads LQKENI. Of note for this clonotype: As yet, its antigen is unknown.

A second roughly 6 to 12 cycle PCR used barcoded and J-beta primers. TCRdb itself ran the 5' RACE reads through MiXCR, one entry per CDR3 protein. The sample includes around 500,000 distinct CDR3 sequences, around a quarter seen only once; the top ten take about 3.3%. This sample was shared with a second study, whose subject was T cells of mothers and their children. That study reports: Each child gave 2.5 million to 3.5 million TCR beta CDR3 reads (each mother, over 10 million).

The sequence was obtained from a boy aged 2-15 years in good health. The sequencing input was blood. The J gene is TRBJ2-1, the V gene TRBV18, with 10 bases lining up with TRBD2. For the CDR3, the DNA is TGTGCCAGCTCACCACTAGCGGGAGGACACAATGAGCAGTTCTTC. It encodes CASSPLAGGHNEQFF. Full variable domain (outside the CDR3, taken from reference TRBV18 and TRBJ2-1): NAGVMQNPRHLVRRRGQEARLRCSPMKGHSHVYWYRQLPEEGLKFMVYLQKENIIDESGMPKERFSAEFPKEGPSILRIQQVVRGDSAAYFCASSPLAGGHNEQFFGPGTRLTVL.